This TCR beta chain was sequenced in a study of T-cell memory formation after mild COVID-19. The study's findings and limits: From day 15 to 85, contracting clones were balanced between CD4 and CD8, whereas later expanders leaned toward CD4+. The finding that pre-infection memory included some responding clones suggested that cross-reactive memory joined.

The authors produced TCR alpha and TCR beta cDNA libraries with sample barcodes and UMIs by 5'RACE using constant-segment primers. TCRdb redid the calling of the 5' RACE reads with MiXCR, one entry per CDR3 protein. The data show about 310,000 distinct CDR3 sequences, less than 20% seen once. With regard to this clonotype: Antigen specificity is unknown.

CDR1 and CDR2 (germline): SEHNR, FQNEAQ (reference sequence). The V end lost 3 bases, the J end lost 0 bases, and 21 bases lay between the germline ends. This CDR3 contains 18 residues. Input material: PBMCs or a T cell subset sorted from them (not recorded which). The TCR was taken from a man aged 18-30 years who had mild COVID-19 (a few samples of this study predate the infection). Cell type and time point are not known. The gene calls are TRBV7-9 and TRBJ2-7, with D tentatively TRBD1 or TRBD2 (6 bases each). The CDR3 spells CASSFPGWGATSSYEQYF. The CDR3 nucleotides read TGTGCCAGCAGCTTCCCCGGGTGGGGGGCCACTAGCTCCTACGAGCAGTACTTC.